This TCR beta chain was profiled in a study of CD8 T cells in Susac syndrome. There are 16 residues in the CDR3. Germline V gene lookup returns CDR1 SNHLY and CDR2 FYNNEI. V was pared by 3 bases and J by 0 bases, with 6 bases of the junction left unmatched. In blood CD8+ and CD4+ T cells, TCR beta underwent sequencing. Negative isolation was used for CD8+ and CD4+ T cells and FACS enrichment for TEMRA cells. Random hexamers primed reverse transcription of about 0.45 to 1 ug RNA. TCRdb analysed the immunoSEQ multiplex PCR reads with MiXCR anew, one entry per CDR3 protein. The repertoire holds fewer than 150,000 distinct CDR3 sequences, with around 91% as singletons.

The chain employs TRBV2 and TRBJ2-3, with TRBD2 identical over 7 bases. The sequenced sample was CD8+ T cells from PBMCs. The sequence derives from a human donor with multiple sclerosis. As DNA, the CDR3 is TGTGCCAGCAGTGATGGGGTGGGAGGGAGCACAGATACGCAGTATTTT. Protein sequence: CASSDGVGGSTDTQYF. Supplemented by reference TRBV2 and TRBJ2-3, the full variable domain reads EPEVTQTPSHQVTQMGQEVILRCVPISNHLYFYWYRQILGQKVEFLVSFYNNEISEKSEIFDDQFSVERPDGSNFTLKIRSTKLEDSAMYFCASSDGVGGSTDTQYFGPGTRLTVL.